This entry lists 27 T cell receptor beta chains sequenced from one sample in a study of regulatory T cells in long-lasting Graves disease. Library construction for TCR beta used iRepertoire HTBI primers and Arm-PCR of CDR3 regions. In TCRdb, the multiplex PCR reads were re-called with MiXCR into one record per CDR3 protein. Among 300,000 to 500,000 distinct CDR3 sequences, about 20% were seen once, and the ten largest hold around 21%. The time point is: persistent/refractory GD, antithyroid drugs over 5 years with positive TRAb. Generation of the TCR library employed RNA extracted from PBMCs. The sample was peripheral blood mononuclear cells (PBMCs), taken when the disease was refractory, from a patient treated with antithyroid drugs. The receptors shown here come from a female donor with Graves disease.

This clonotype was seen repeatedly, ten times or more. The chain employs TRBV11-2 and TRBJ2-2; TRBD1 or TRBD2 may be the D gene (5 bases each). The V end was cut by 6 bases, the J end by 5 bases, with 16 bases between. CDR3 length: 15 residues. The V gene's germline CDR1 is SGHAT and CDR2 FQNNGV. The CDR3 nucleotides read TGTGCCAGCAGTCAGGGCCTAGCTGCAACCGGGGAGCTGTTTTTT. Translating it yields CASSQGLAATGELFF.

The chain couples TRBV28 to TRBJ1-5, with D perhaps matching TRBD1 (6 bases). V lost 2 bases, J lost 6 bases, and 23 bases lay in between. CDR1 is MDHEN and CDR2 is SYDVKM in the germline V gene. This CDR3 is built from 18 residues. CDR3 sequence reads: CASSLVRGGWDKAQPQHF. CDR3 nucleotides: TGTGCCAGCAGTTTAGTGCGGGGAGGGTGGGACAAGGCTCAGCCCCAGCATTTT.

As for this clonotype: Its ends do not fully match the called genes, so a read error is possible. The chain employs TRBV6-1 and TRBJ1-1; maybe TRBD1 (5 bases). Germline values: CDR1 MNHNS, CDR2 SASEGT. The CDR3 totals 14 residues. The CDR3 sequence: CASSQTPGGPEAFF. The CDR3 nucleotides read TGCGCCAGCAGCCAAACGCCGGGGGGACCTGAAGCTTTCTTT.

In this sample, this clonotype turned up many times. The rearrangement links TRBV6-5 to TRBJ1-1, with D unresolved. Deletions cut 4 bases from V and 4 bases from J, with 10 bases between. The germline gives CDR1 MNHEY, CDR2 SVGAGI. This CDR3 has 13 residues. This CDR3 reads CASSSDQVTEAFF. The DNA of the CDR3 is TGTGCCAGCAGTTCCGATCAAGTCACTGAAGCTTTCTTT.

This sequence joins TRBV7-9 and TRBJ2-2, with D hard to call. Germline assignment: CDR1 SEHNR and CDR2 FQNEAQ (reference sequence). The CDR3 has 13 residues. Trimming took 6 bases from V and 5 from J, leaving 10 bases between them. CDR3 amino acids: CASRMSATGELFF. The CDR3 region has the DNA TGTGCCAGCAGAATGAGTGCAACCGGGGAGCTGTTTTTT.

The J gene is TRBJ1-6, the V gene TRBV6-1; 10 bases agree with TRBD1. Germline V gene data show CDR1 as MNHNS and CDR2 as SASEGT. CDR3 size: 15 residues. With V trimmed by 6 bases and J by 7 bases, 6 bases remained unmatched. The CDR3, as DNA: TGTGCCAGCAGCCCGGGACAGGGGCAAAATTCACCCCTCCACTTT. Residues: CASSPGQGQNSPLHF.

This chain joins TRBV24-1 and TRBJ2-2; the D call may be TRBD1 or TRBD2 (5 bases each). From germline, CDR1 is KGHDR and CDR2 SFDVKD. The CDR3 length is 13 residues. V lost 9 bases, J lost 2 bases, and 9 bases lay in between. The DNA for the CDR3 is TGTGCCACCCGGGACCCCAACACCGGGGAGCTGTTTTTT. Translating it yields CATRDPNTGELFF.

This chain links TRBV7-2 with TRBJ2-7; 7 nucleotides match TRBD1. V shed 1 base and J 2 bases; nucleotides not matched to a gene: 8. Looked up from germline, CDR1 is SGHTA and CDR2 is FQGNSA. The CDR3 is 16 residues long. The CDR3 spells CASSLVEQGITYEQYF. The CDR3 DNA is TGTGCCAGCAGCTTAGTAGAACAGGGGATAACCTACGAGCAGTACTTC.

This clonotype has a handful of counts. This chain uses TRBV4-3 with TRBJ1-1; TRBD1 might be the D (5 bases). CDR3 length equals 15 residues. CDR1 and CDR2 from the germline V gene are LGHNA and YSLEER. The V end was cut by 3 bases, the J end by 6 bases, with 17 bases between. CDR3 loop: CASSQGSEGISEAFF. Here the CDR3 DNA reads TGCGCCAGCAGCCAGGGGTCGGAGGGGATTTCTGAAGCTTTCTTT.

The genes are TRBV12-3 or TRBV12-4 and TRBJ1-2, with D possibly being TRBD1 (5 bases). CDR3 size: 13 residues. V was trimmed by 5 bases and J by 3 bases, leaving 10 bases between them. The CDR3 region has the DNA TGTGCCAGCAGTGGGCGAGGGGACTATGGCTACACCTTC. It is translated as CASSGRGDYGYTF.

This sequence joins TRBV18 and TRBJ1-1, with D possibly matching TRBD1 (5 bases). The V end was cut by 0 bases, the J end by 1 base, with 12 bases between. The V gene's germline CDR1 is KGHSH and CDR2 LQKENI. The CDR3 consists of 16 residues. The CDR3 region has the DNA TGTGCCAGCTCACCACCCACGGGGACGGGGAACACTGAAGCTTTCTTT. The encoded protein is CASSPPTGTGNTEAFF.

This clonotype has ten or more counts. The gene calls are TRBV12-3 or TRBV12-4 and TRBJ2-5; D could derive from TRBD1 or TRBD2 (5 bases each). There are 15 residues in the CDR3. V lost 2 bases to trimming and J lost 5 bases, with 15 bases between them. The CDR3 region is CASSLFTGKGETQYF. Written as DNA, the CDR3 is TGTGCCAGCAGTTTATTTACGGGAAAGGGGGAGACCCAGTACTTC.

V is TRBV7-9 and J is TRBJ1-4; 9 bases match TRBD1. The CDR3 totals 16 residues. Germline trimming cut 3 bases from V and 3 bases from J; bases unmatched to any gene: 5. CDR1 and CDR2 from the germline V gene are SEHNR and FQNEAQ (reference sequence). The CDR3 DNA follows: TGTGCCAGCAGCTTCAAGACAGGGGGGTCTAATGAAAAACTGTTTTTT. It codes for CASSFKTGGSNEKLFF.

This clonotype was seen repeatedly, ten times or more. The rearrangement joins TRBV15 to TRBJ2-7; TRBD1 might be the D (5 bases). The germline V and J ends were trimmed by 1 base and 0 bases, with 13 bases remaining between them. Per the germline V gene, CDR1 is LNHNV and CDR2 is YYDKDF (reference sequence). The CDR3 is made up of 16 amino acids. CDR3 in DNA: TGTGCCACCAGCAGAGGAACTGGGGCAGCCTCCTACGAGCAGTACTTC. The encoded protein is CATSRGTGAASYEQYF. Looking up the rest from reference TRBV15 and TRBJ2-7 gives the full variable domain: DAMVIQNPRYQVTQFGKPVTLSCSQTLNHNVMYWYQQKSSQAPKLLFHYYDKDFNNEADTPDNFQSRRPNTSFCFLDIRSPGLGDTAMYLCATSRGTGAASYEQYFGPGTRLTVT.

V gene TRBV28 combines with J gene TRBJ2-4; no firm D call. CDR3 size: 11 residues. The ends were cut back, 6 bases at V and 13 bases at J, with 13 bases in the middle. Germline V gives CDR1 MDHEN, CDR2 SYDVKM. Here the CDR3 DNA reads TGTGCCAGCAGCCCCCGGGTGTTACAGTACTTC. Translating it yields CASSPRVLQYF. Full variable domain (remainder filled in from reference TRBV28 and TRBJ2-4): DVKVTQSSRYLVKRTGEKVFLECVQDMDHENMFWYRQDPGLGLRLIYFSYDVKMKEKGDIPEGYSVSREKKERFSLILESASTNQTSMYLCASSPRVLQYFGAGTRLSVL.

J is TRBJ2-1 and V is TRBV20-1; perhaps TRBD1 as D (5 bases). Germline assignment: CDR1 DFQATT and CDR2 SNEGSKA (reference sequence). Trimming left V 7 bases short and J 2 bases short, with 15 bases between. CDR3 length: 14 residues. The CDR3 region is CSVGAGPPYNEQFF. The CDR3 DNA is TGCAGTGTTGGGGCCGGGCCCCCCTACAATGAGCAGTTCTTC.

The J gene is TRBJ2-7, the V gene TRBV30, with D perhaps TRBD2 (5 bases). Trimming took 3 bases from V and 6 from J, leaving 15 bases between them. The CDR3 spans 13 residues. The germline V gene has CDR1 GTSNPN and CDR2 SVGIG (reference sequence). CDR3 bases: TGTGCCTGGAGGGCGGACTTCCTCTCCGAGCAGTACTTC. Translated, it gives CAWRADFLSEQYF.

The sample holds a few counts of this clonotype. The chain couples TRBV27 to TRBJ1-5; tentative D call: TRBD1 (5 bases). The germline V and J ends were trimmed by 5 bases and 3 bases, with 23 bases remaining between them. The CDR3 is 18 residues long. CDR1 and CDR2 (germline): MNHEY, SMNVEV (reference sequence). The CDR3 sequence: CASSPIMGTDTINQPQHF. As DNA, the CDR3 is TGTGCCAGCAGTCCCATAATGGGGACTGACACAATCAATCAGCCCCAGCATTTT.

The chain has TRBV6-2 or TRBV6-3 and TRBJ1-5; possibly TRBD1 for D (5 bases). The CDR3 extends over 15 amino acids. V lost 7 bases to trimming and J lost 4 bases, with 17 bases between them. Per germline, CDR1 MNHEY and CDR2 SVGEGT. The CDR3 DNA reads as TGTGCCAGCACCAAAACCGGGACGGGGAATCAGCCCCAGCATTTT. The encoded protein is CASTKTGTGNQPQHF.

The sample holds many counts of this clonotype. The chain links TRBV29-1 to TRBJ1-1; 9 bases map to TRBD1. The germline V gene encodes CDR1 SQVTM and CDR2 ANQGSEA. The CDR3 loop spans 13 amino acids. V was clipped by 6 bases and J by 3 bases; unmatched bases: 5. CDR3 loop: CSVVDRGYTEAFF. The CDR3 nucleotides read TGCAGCGTCGTGGACAGGGGTTACACTGAAGCTTTCTTT.

This clonotype was picked up one time. The CDR3 sequence: CASSYVNGRDFSDTQYF. The CDR3 DNA follows: TGTGCCAGCAGTTATGTGAACGGGAGGGACTTCTCGGATACGCAGTATTTT. This chain links TRBV6-9 with TRBJ2-3; 8 nucleotides match TRBD2. The V segment lost 2 bases and the J segment 6 bases; nucleotides outside the gene matches: 13. CDR1 and CDR2 (germline): MNHGY, SVAAGI. The CDR3 length is 17 residues.

This clonotype was seen only a few times. This chain links TRBV12-3 or TRBV12-4 with TRBJ2-2; 9 bases match TRBD2. This CDR3 region has 18 residues. The trim removed 6 bases at V and 0 bases at J, leaving 11 bases unmatched. The CDR3 loop is CASSHRASGTPNTGELFF. CDR3 nucleotide sequence: TGTGCCAGCAGCCACCGGGCTAGCGGGACTCCGAACACCGGGGAGCTGTTTTTT.

The V and J genes are TRBV7-2 and TRBJ2-2, with 9 bases that match TRBD1. The CDR3 runs to 17 residues. Losses at the gene ends were 1 base for V and 2 bases for J; bases not matched to a gene: 5. CDR1 is SGHTA and CDR2 is FQGNSA in the germline V gene. The CDR3 spells CASSLVPGQGNTGELFF. CDR3 sequence (DNA): TGTGCCAGCAGCTTAGTTCCGGGACAGGGAAACACCGGGGAGCTGTTTTTT.

The V call is TRBV9, the J call TRBJ2-1; 9 bases are a match to TRBD2. This CDR3 has 15 residues. Germline V gene lookup returns CDR1 SGDLS and CDR2 YYNGEE. After removal of 3 bases from V and 8 bases from J, the junction contained 9 bases not matched to a gene. In DNA, the CDR3 is TGTGCCAGCAGCGGTGGGACTAGCCCGAGGGATGAGCAGTTCTTC. Residues: CASSGGTSPRDEQFF.

A few counts support this clonotype. The chain uses TRBV9 and TRBJ1-1; possible D gene TRBD1, 6 bases. The CDR3 runs to 15 residues. The V gene lost 3 bases and the J gene lost 5 bases, with 17 bases spanning the gap. Germline V gene sequence: CDR1 SGDLS, CDR2 YYNGEE. The CDR3 DNA follows: TGTGCCAGCAGCGCGAACTCAGGGGTCGGTACTGAAGCTTTCTTT. It codes for CASSANSGVGTEAFF.

The chain is built from TRBV27 and TRBJ2-1; 9 bases align to TRBD2. Germline-derived CDR1 and CDR2 are MNHEY and SMNVEV (reference sequence). The J segment lost 5 bases and the V segment lost 3 bases, leaving 14 bases of the junction unmatched. This CDR3 contains 18 residues. CDR3 DNA: TGTGCCAGCAGTTTTTCCACGTCTACTAGCGGGTTTAACAATGAGCAGTTCTTC. Translated: CASSFSTSTSGFNNEQFF.

The gene calls are TRBV20-1 and TRBJ2-1; 7 nucleotides align to TRBD2. Per germline, CDR1 DFQATT and CDR2 SNEGSKA (reference sequence). The trim removed 0 bases at V and 6 bases at J, leaving 8 bases unmatched. CDR3 size: 15 residues. DNA of the CDR3: TGCAGTGCTAGAGATCCAGCGGGAACAGTCAATGAGCAGTTCTTC. Amino acids: CSARDPAGTVNEQFF.